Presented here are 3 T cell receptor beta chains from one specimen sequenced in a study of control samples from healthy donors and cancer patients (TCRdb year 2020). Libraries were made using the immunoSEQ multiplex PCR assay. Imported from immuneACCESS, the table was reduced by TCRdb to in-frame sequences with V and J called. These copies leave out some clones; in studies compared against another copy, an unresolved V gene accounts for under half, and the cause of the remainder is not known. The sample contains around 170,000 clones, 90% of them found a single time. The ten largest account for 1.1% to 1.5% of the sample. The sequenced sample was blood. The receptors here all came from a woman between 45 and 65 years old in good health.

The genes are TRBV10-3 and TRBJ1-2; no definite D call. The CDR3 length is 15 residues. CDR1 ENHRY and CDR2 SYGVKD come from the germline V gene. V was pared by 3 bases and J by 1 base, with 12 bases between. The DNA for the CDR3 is TGTGCCATCAGTGATCCGGCTACTTATAACTATGGCTACACCTTC. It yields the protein CAISDPATYNYGYTF.

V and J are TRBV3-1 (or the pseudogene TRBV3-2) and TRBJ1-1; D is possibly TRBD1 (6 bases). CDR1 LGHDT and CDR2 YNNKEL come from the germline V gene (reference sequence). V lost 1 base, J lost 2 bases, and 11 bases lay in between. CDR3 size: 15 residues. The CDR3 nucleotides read TGTGCCAGCAGCCAAGTAGGGACACATAACACTGAAGCTTTCTTT. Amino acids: CASSQVGTHNTEAFF.

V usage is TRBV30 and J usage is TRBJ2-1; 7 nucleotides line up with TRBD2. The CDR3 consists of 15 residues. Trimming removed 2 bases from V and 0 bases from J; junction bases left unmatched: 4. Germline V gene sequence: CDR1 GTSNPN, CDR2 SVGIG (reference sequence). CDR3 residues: CAWSKGGSSYNEQFF. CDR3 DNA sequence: TGTGCCTGGAGTAAGGGCGGGAGCTCCTACAATGAGCAGTTCTTC.